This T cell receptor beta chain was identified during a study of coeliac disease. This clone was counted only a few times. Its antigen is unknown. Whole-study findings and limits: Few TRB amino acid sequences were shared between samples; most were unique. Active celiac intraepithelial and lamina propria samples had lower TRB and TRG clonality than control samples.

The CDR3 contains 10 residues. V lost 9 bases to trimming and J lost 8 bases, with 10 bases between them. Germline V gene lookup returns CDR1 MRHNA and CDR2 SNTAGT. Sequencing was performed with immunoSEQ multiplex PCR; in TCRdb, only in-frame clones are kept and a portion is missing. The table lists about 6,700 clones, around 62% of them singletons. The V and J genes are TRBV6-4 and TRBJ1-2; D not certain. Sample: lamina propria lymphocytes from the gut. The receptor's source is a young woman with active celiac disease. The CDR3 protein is CARGREGYTF. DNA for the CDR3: TGTGCCAGGGGGAGGGAGGGCTACACCTTC.